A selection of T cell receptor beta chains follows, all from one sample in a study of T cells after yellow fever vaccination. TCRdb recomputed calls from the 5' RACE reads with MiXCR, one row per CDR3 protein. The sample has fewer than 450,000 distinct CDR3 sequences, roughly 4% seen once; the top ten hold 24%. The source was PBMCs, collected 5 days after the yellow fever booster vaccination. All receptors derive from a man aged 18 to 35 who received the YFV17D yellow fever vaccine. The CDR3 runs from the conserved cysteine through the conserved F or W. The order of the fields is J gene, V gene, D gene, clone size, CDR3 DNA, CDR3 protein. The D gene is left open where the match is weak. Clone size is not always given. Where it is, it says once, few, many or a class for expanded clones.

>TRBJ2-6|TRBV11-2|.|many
TGTGCCAGCAGCTCCCAGGGTAGCGGGGCCAACGTCCTGACTTTC
CASSSQGSGANVLTF
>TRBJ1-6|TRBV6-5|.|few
TGTGCCAGCAGTTACTTCGGACAGCTTAATTCACCCCTCCACTTT
CASSYFGQLNSPLHF
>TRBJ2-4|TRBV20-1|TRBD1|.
TGCAGTGCTCCGGGACAGGTTAAAAACATTCAGTACTTC
CSAPGQVKNIQYF
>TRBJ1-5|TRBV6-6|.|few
TGTGCCAGCAGTTACGGCTCACAAAATAGCAATCAGCCCCAGCATTTT
CASSYGSQNSNQPQHF
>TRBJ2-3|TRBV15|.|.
TGTGCCACCAGCAGAGAAGGAGCAGGGTCAGATACGCAGTATTTT
CATSREGAGSDTQYF
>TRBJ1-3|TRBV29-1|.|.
TGCAGCGCCAGGGACTCTGGAAACACCATATATTTT
CSARDSGNTIYF
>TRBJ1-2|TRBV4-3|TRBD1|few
TGCGCCAGCAGCCAAGATCCCACAGGGGCCTATGGCTACACCTTC
CASSQDPTGAYGYTF
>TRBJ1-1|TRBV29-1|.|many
TGCAGCGTTGTTCCGGGCCGTGGAAAGAACACTGAAGCTTTCTTT
CSVVPGRGKNTEAFF
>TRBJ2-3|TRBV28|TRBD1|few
TGTGCCAGCAGTACAGGGGGCAAGGTAGATACGCAGTATTTT
CASSTGGKVDTQYF
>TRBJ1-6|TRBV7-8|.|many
TGTGCCAGCAGCCTTCACAAGGCGTGGAATTCACCCCTCCACTTT
CASSLHKAWNSPLHF
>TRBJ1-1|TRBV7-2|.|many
TGTGCCAGCAGCTCCCTGATGAACACTGAAGCTTTCTTT
CASSSLMNTEAFF
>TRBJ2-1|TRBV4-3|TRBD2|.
TGCGCCAGCAGCCAAGATCATCTAGCGGGAGGGGGTGAGCAGTTCTTC
CASSQDHLAGGGEQFF
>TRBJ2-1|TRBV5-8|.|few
TGTGCCAGCAACTCTCGGTCTTTCGGGAATCGGGGCAATGAGCAGTTCTTC
CASNSRSFGNRGNEQFF
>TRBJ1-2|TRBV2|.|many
TGTGCCAGCAGTGATGCGGCAGGCTATGGCTACACCTTC
CASSDAAGYGYTF
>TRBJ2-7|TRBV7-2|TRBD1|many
TGTGCCAGCAGCGGACGTCTTCAGGGGGCGCAGGACTTC
CASSGRLQGAQDF
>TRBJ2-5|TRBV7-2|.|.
TGTGCCAGCAGACCAGAGAGGTGGGGGACCCAGTACTTC
CASRPERWGTQYF
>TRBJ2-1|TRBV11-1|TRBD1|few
TGTGCCAGCAGCTCTACCGGGACAGGGTATATGGATGAGCAGTTCTTC
CASSSTGTGYMDEQFF
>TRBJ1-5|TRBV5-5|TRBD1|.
TGTGCCAGCAGCGGCGGGACAGGGTGGAGCAATCAGCCCCAGCATTTT
CASSGGTGWSNQPQHF
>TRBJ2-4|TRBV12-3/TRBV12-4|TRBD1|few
TGTGCCAGCAGTTTTCGACAGGGGAGAGCCAAAAACATTCAGTACTTC
CASSFRQGRAKNIQYF
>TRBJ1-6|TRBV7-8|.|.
TGTGCCAGCAGCTCCCGGCGGGATTCACCCCTCCACTTT
CASSSRRDSPLHF
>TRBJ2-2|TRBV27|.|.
TGTGCCAGCAATAGGAGGAACACCGGGGAGCTGTTTTTT
CASNRRNTGELFF
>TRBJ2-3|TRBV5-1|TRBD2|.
TGCGCCAGCAGCTTTACTAGCGGGGGTTCCACAGATACGCAGTATTTT
CASSFTSGGSTDTQYF
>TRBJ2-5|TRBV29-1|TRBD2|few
TGCAGCGTTTATCGCGGGGGGGACCAAGAGACCCAGTACTTC
CSVYRGGDQETQYF
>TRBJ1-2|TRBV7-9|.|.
TGTGCCAGCACCCGCGCGGGACGGGGGCAGGGCTATGGCTACACCTTC
CASTRAGRGQGYGYTF
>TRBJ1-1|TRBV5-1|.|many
TGCGCCAGCACCCCTTTAGAAACGGATGAAGCTTTCTTT
CASTPLETDEAFF